Listed here is a single TCR beta chain. The sample belongs to a study of T cell changes during pregnancy in multiple sclerosis. Germline V gene lookup returns CDR1 SNHLY and CDR2 FYNNEI. The V end was cut by 10 bases, the J end by 0 bases, with 10 bases between. The CDR3 extends over 12 amino acids. Produced via immunoSEQ multiplex PCR; TCRdb's table is partial and in-frame only. The sample consists of around 42,000 clones, about 87% of them appearing once. The specimen comprised peripheral blood, sampled in the first trimester of pregnancy. The rearrangement uses TRBV2 and TRBJ2-7; D is unresolved. The source is a female donor in good health, enrolled as a control in a pregnancy study. The DNA of the CDR3 is TGTGCCACCCGGGTTAGCTCCTACGAGCAGTACTTC. Translated, it gives CATRVSSYEQYF. The full variable domain, its missing parts supplied by reference TRBV2 and TRBJ2-7, is EPEVTQTPSHQVTQMGQEVILRCVPISNHLYFYWYRQILGQKVEFLVSFYNNEISEKSEIFDDQFSVERPDGSNFTLKIRSTKLEDSAMYFCATRVSSYEQYFGPGTRLTVT.